This T cell receptor beta chain was sequenced in a study of blood T cell repertoires in COVID-19. As for the study in general: The United States, Italy and Spain supplied acute and convalescent COVID-19 samples. T cells, B-cell-depleted T cells, or PBMCs provided the cDNA or gDNA that served as material.

Per the authors' pipeline: It was from reference gene primer amplification that nucleated cell counts were estimated. The data were produced by immunoSEQ multiplex PCR, yet TCRdb's version contains in-frame clones alone and is incomplete. V and J calls and clone size follow that table, whereas D and trimming were derived from the DNA. In the table there are approximately 240,000 clones, approximately 80% of which are singletons. Trimming stripped 10 bases from V and 4 bases from J, with 11 bases between. The CDR3 has 11 amino acids. The germline V gene encodes CDR1 LNHDA and CDR2 SQIVND (reference sequence).

The chain employs TRBV19 and TRBJ2-7, with D maybe TRBD2 (6 bases). The TCR comes from a woman aged 55-70 years who had recovered from COVID-19. Sequencing used peripheral blood. The CDR3 region is CATGGLYEQYF. Written as DNA, the CDR3 is TGTGCCACCGGCGGACTATACGAGCAGTACTTC.